What follows describes a single T cell receptor beta chain. This CDR3 has 10 residues. The V and J ends lost 5 bases and 7 bases respectively, with 6 bases between them. The germline gives CDR1 DFQATT, CDR2 SNEGSKA (reference sequence). Regions amplified from RNA transcripts were the TCR beta CDR3 regions. First-round RT-PCR of the TCR CDR3 relied on the HTBI primer set. TCRdb used MiXCR to reprocess the multiplex PCR reads, holding one entry per CDR3 protein. The data contain around 530,000 distinct CDR3 sequences, 15% to 20% of them singletons. The data belong to a study of T cells in Graves' hyperthyroidism and ophthalmopathy.

The V call is TRBV20-1, the J call TRBJ2-1; D is undetermined. This sequence was found in a young woman with Graves' ophthalmopathy. The sample was blood. CDR3 in amino acids: CSALRNEQFF. CDR3 nucleotides: TGCAGTGCTCTAAGAAATGAGCAGTTCTTC.